This T cell receptor beta chain derives from a study of blood T cell repertoires in COVID-19 (TCRdb year 2020). Describing the broader study: Samples from collaborators originated in the United States, Italy and Spain and spanned both the acute and convalescent phases of COVID-19. The prospective study material was composed of cDNA or gDNA derived from T cells, B-cell-depleted T cells, or PBMCs. Subjects who had been exposed to COVID-19, were actively infected with it, or had recovered from it provided the deeply sampled blood TCRbeta repertoires that made up the dataset. A freely available public database, intended as a resource for researchers studying the immune response to SARS-CoV-2, is where the repertoires were released. Samples were obtained from the ongoing ImmuneRACE study (first 160 participants) and from 1,254 subjects provided by 6 global collaborators. Sample metadata almost always included a de-identified subject ID, COVID-19 status, age in years and sex. Where available, HLA class I and class II types were taken from metadata supplied by the sample provider and were not determined by assay-based typing. Findings and caveats that apply to the study as a whole: The quantity of clinical and demographic metadata differed by source and by participant and was supplied without curation.

Whole blood was collected in K2EDTA tubes by collaborating institutions according to the institutions' own protocols. For TCRbeta analysis, collaborators shipped samples in one of three forms: frozen whole blood, isolated PBMCs, or DNA extracted from either of those sample types. Details on this clone: Its antigen is not yet known. No base qualities exist here, and no much larger clone lies one base off it.

The immunoSEQ Assay, a bias-controlled multiplex PCR, was used to amplify TCRbeta CDR3 regions from genomic DNA. For the original study's pipeline: The number of nucleated cells in each sample was estimated by amplification of reference gene primers within the assay. To quantify the absolute abundance of each unique TCRbeta CDR3 rearrangement, sequence reads were collapsed and filtered. For each sample, productive Simpson clonality was calculated as the square root of Simpson's diversity index over productive rearrangements. TCRdb obtained this table from immuneACCESS and retained in-frame rearrangements with V and J assigned. These tables miss some clones; where compared with another copy, unresolved V genes account for less than half of the shortfall, and the remainder is unexplained. The DNA was the basis for D and trimming; V, J and clone size are from that table. Recorded for this sample are under 200,000 clones; more than 75% of them occurred a single time. Around 2.3% of the sample belongs to the ten largest clones.

V lost 4 bases and J lost 2 bases; the stretch between them is 15 bases long. CDR1 and CDR2 are drawn from the germline V gene: MDHEN, SYDVKM. The CDR3 has 16 amino acids, counting the end cysteine and phenylalanine. Only the CDR3 DNA stays, 48 bases, in frame from base 1. Recombination connected TRBV28 to TRBJ1-3; a confident D gene designation cannot be given. This TCR derives from a man aged 40-49 years with active or convalescent COVID-19. Input material: peripheral blood. CDR3 sequence: CASSSGLGRPGNTIYF. In nucleotides, the sequence is TGTGCCAGCAGTTCCGGGTTGGGTCGACCTGGAAACACCATATATTTT.